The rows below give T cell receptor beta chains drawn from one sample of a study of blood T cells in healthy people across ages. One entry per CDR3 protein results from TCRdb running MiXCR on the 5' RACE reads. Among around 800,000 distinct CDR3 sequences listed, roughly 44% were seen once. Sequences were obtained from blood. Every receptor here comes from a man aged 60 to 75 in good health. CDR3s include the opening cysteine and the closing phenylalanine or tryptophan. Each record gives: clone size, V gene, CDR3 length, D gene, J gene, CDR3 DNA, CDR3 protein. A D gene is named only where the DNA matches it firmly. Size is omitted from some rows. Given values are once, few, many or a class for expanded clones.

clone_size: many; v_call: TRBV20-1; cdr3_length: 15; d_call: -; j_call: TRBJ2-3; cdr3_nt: TGCAGTGCGAAAGGTTGGGCCTCTGATTCAGATACGCAGTATTTT; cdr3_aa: CSAKGWASDSDTQYF
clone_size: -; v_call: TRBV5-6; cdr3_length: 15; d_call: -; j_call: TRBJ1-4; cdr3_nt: TGTGCCAGCAGCGGAACGGGGGTGATGAATGAAAAACTGTTTTTT; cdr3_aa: CASSGTGVMNEKLFF
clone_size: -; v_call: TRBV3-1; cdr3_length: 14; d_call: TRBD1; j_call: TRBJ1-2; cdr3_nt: TGTGCCAGCAGCTTCATACAGGGGAACTATGGCTACACCTTC; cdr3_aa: CASSFIQGNYGYTF
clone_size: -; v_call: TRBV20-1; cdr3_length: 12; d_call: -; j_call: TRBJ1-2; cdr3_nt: TGCGGGAAGAGGAGGGGATCGGGTGGCTACACCTTC; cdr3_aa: CGKRRGSGGYTF
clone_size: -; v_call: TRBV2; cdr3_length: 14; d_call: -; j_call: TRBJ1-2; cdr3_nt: TGTGCCAGCAGTGAACGGATCCACCTCCATGGCTACACCTTC; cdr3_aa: CASSERIHLHGYTF
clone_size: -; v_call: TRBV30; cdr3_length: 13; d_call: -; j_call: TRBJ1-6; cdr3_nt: TGTGCCTGGATCGTACAACATAATTCACCCCTCCACTTT; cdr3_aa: CAWIVQHNSPLHF
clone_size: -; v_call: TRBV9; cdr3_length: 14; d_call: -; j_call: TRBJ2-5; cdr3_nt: TGTGCCAGCAGCGTAAATTGGGGCGGAGAGACCCAGTACTTC; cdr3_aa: CASSVNWGGETQYF
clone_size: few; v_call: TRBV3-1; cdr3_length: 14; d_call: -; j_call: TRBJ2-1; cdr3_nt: TGTGCCAGCAGCCAAGATGGGCGGTACAATGAGCAGTTCTTC; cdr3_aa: CASSQDGRYNEQFF
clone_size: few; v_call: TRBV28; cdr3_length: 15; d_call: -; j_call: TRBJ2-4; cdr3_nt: TGTGCCAGCAGTGAACAGGGACCCCTGGGAAACATTCAGTACTTC; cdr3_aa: CASSEQGPLGNIQYF
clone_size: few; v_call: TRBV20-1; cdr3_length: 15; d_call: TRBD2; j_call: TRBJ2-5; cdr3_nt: TGCAGTGCTAGGCGAGCGGGGGCGAACCAAGAGACCCAGTACTTC; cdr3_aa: CSARRAGANQETQYF
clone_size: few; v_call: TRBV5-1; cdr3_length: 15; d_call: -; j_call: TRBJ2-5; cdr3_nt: TGCGCCAGCAGTCCGTACGACGGGAAAAAAGAGACCCAGTACTTC; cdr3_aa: CASSPYDGKKETQYF
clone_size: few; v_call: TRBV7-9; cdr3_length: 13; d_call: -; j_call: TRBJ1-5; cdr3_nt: TGTGCCAGCAGCCCCGGAGGCCTGCAGCCCCAGCATTTT; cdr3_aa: CASSPGGLQPQHF
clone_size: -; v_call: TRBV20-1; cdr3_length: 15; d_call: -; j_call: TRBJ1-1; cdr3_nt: TGCAGTGCTAGAGGTGGGGCAGTATTGAACACTGAAGCTTTCTTT; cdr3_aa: CSARGGAVLNTEAFF
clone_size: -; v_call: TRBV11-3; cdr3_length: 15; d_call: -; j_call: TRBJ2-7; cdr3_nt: TGTGCCAGCAGCCCAGGGACGGGGGGACAGTACGAGCAGTACTTC; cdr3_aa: CASSPGTGGQYEQYF
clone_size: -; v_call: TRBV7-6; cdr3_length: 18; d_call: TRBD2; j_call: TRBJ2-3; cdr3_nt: TGTGCCAGCAGCTGGGGGCTAGCTAGCGGGGAGCGGGCGGATACGCAGTATTTT; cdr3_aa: CASSWGLASGERADTQYF
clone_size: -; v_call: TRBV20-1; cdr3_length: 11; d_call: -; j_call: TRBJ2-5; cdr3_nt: TGCAGTGCTAGGACCTACAATGAGCAGTACTTC; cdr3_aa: CSARTYNEQYF
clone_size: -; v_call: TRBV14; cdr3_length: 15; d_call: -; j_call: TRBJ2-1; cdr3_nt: TGTGCCAGCAGCCAAGAACTAGTTTCCTACAATGAGCAGTTCTTC; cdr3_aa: CASSQELVSYNEQFF
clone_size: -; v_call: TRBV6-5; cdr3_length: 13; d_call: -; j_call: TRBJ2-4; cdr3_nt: TGTGCCAGCAGTTACTCGAGGGACACAAAGCAGTACTTC; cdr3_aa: CASSYSRDTKQYF
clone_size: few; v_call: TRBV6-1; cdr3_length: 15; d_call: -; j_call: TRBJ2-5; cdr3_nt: TGTGCCAGCAGTGAAGCCAGGTTTGGGGGTGAGACCCAGTACTTC; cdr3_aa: CASSEARFGGETQYF
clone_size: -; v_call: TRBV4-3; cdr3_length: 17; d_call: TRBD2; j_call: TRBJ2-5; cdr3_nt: TGCGCCAGCAGCCAAGGGCCACCGGGACTAGGTCGTGGGACCCAGTACTTC; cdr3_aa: CASSQGPPGLGRGTQYF
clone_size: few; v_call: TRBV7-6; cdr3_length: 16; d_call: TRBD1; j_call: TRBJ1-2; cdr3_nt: TGTGCCAGCAGCTTAGCTCCGGGGACAGGGGGGAATGGCTACACCTTC; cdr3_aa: CASSLAPGTGGNGYTF
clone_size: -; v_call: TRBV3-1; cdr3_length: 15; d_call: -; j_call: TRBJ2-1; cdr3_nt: TGTGCCAGCAGCCCGGACACATACCCATACAATGAGCAGTTCTTC; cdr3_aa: CASSPDTYPYNEQFF
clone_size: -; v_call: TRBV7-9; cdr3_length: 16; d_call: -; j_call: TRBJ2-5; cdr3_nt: TGTGCCAGCAGCATGACTACTTTTTACAATTTAGAGACCCAGTACTTC; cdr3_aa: CASSMTTFYNLETQYF
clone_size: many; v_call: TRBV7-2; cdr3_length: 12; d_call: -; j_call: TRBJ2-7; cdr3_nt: TGTGCCAGCAGCGTAGGACTCACCGGGCAGTACTTC; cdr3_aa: CASSVGLTGQYF
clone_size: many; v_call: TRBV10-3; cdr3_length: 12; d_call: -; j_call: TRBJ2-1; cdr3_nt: TGTGCCACGACCCGGGCCCAGGATGAGCAGTTCTTC; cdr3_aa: CATTRAQDEQFF
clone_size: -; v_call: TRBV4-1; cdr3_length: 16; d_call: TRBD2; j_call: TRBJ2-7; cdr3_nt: TGCGCCAGCAGCCAAGCACGACTAGCGGGGGCGTACGAGCAGTACTTC; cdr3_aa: CASSQARLAGAYEQYF
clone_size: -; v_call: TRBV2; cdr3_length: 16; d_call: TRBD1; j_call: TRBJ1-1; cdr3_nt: TGTGCCAGCAGTGAAGAGGGACAGGTACTAGATTTTGAAGCTTTCTTT; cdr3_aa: CASSEEGQVLDFEAFF
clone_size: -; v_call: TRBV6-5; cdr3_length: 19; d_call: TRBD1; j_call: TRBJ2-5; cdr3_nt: TGTGCCAGCAGTTACACGACGACAGGGGGCGTCGAAGTTTGGGAGACCCAGTACTTC; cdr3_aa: CASSYTTTGGVEVWETQYF
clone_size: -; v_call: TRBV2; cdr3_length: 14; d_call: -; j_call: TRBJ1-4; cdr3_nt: TGTGCCTCCCAGGAGGACAGACCGAATGAAAAACTGTTTTTT; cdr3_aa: CASQEDRPNEKLFF
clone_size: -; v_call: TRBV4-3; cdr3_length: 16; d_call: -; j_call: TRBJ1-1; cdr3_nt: TGCGCCAGCAGCCAAGATTCAGGGAGGGTTGACACTGAAGCTTTCTTT; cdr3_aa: CASSQDSGRVDTEAFF
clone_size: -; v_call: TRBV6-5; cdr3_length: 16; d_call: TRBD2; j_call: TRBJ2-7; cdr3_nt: TGTGCCAGCAGTCCAGACGGACTAGCGGGGCTAAACGAGCAGTACTTC; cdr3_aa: CASSPDGLAGLNEQYF
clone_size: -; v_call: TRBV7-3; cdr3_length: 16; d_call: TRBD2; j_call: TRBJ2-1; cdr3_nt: TGTGCCAGCAGCTTAAGTGGACTAGCGAGAAACAATGAGCAGTTCTTC; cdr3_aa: CASSLSGLARNNEQFF
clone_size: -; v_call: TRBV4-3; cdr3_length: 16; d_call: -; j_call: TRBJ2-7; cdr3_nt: TGCGCCAGCAGCCATCTGGCAGGGGGGATTCCCTACGAGCAGTACTTC; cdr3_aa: CASSHLAGGIPYEQYF
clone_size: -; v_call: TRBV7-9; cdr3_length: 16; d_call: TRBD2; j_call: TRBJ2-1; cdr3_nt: TGTGCCAGCAGTCCGGGCGGTAGCGGGACCTACAATGAGCAGTTCTTC; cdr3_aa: CASSPGGSGTYNEQFF
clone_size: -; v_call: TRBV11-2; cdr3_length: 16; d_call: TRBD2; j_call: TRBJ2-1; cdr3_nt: TGTGCCAGCAGCATTAGCGGGCCCCCACCCTACAATGAGCAGTTCTTC; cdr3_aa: CASSISGPPPYNEQFF
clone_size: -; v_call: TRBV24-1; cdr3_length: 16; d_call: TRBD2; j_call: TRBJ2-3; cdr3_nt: TGTGCCACCAGTCGGGGGGGTCACGCTAGCACAGATACGCAGTATTTT; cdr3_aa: CATSRGGHASTDTQYF
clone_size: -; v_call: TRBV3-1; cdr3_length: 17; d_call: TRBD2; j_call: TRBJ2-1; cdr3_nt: TGTGCCAGCAGCCAAGATCCGCTAGCGGGGGCCTACAATGAGCAGTTCTTC; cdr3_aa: CASSQDPLAGAYNEQFF
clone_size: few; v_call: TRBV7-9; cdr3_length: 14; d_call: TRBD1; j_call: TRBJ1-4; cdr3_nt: TGTGCCAGCAGCTTGAGTACAGGGGCCGAAAAACTGTTTTTT; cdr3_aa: CASSLSTGAEKLFF
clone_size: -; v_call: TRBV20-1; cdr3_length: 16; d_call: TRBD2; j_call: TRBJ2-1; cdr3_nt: TGCAGTGCTATTCCCGGGGGAAGCGGGGGGTACAATGAGCAGTTCTTC; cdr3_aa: CSAIPGGSGGYNEQFF
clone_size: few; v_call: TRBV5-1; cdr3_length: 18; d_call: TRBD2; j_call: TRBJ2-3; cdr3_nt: TGCGCCAGCAGCCGAAGCAACCAGGGACTAGCACTGGCAGATACGCAGTATTTT; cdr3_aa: CASSRSNQGLALADTQYF
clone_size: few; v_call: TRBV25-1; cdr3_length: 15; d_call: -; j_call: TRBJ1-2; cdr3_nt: TGTGCCAGCAGTGAATTCGGACAAGTCAACTATGGCTACACCTTC; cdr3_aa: CASSEFGQVNYGYTF
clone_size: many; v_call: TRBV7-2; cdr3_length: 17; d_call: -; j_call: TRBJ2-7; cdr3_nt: TGTGCCAGCAGCTTAGCGATAAGTAGGCAGGGAGCCTACGAGCAGTACTTC; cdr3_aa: CASSLAISRQGAYEQYF
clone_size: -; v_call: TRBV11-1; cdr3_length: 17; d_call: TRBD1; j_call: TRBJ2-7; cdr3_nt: TGTGCCAGCAGCCAGCACAGGGGCCCCCCCTCCTACAATGAGCAGTACTTC; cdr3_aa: CASSQHRGPPSYNEQYF
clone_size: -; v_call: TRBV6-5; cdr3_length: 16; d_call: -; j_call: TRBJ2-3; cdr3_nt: TGTGCCAGCAGTTCGTTAGGGGGTGTACGCACAGATACGCAGTATTTT; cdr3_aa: CASSSLGGVRTDTQYF
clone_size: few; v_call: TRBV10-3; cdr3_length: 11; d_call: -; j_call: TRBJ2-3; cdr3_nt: TGTGCCATCAGGGATCCGGATACGCAGTATTTT; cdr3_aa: CAIRDPDTQYF
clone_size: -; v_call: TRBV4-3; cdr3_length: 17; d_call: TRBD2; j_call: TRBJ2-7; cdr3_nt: TGCGCCAGCAGCCAAGTGGTAGCGGGAACGAGCTCCTACGAGCAGTACTTC; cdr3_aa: CASSQVVAGTSSYEQYF
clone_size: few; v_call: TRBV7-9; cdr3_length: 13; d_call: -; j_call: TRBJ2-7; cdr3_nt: TGTGCCAGCAGCGTACAGGGCTTCTACGAGCAGTACTTC; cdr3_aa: CASSVQGFYEQYF
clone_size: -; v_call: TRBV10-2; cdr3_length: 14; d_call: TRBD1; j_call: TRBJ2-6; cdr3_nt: TGCGCCAGCAGGACAGGGGAAGGGGCCAACGTCCTGACTTTC; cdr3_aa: CASRTGEGANVLTF
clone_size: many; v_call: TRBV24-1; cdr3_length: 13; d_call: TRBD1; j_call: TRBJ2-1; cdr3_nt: TGTGCCACCGCAGGGGGCTCCTACAATGAGCAGTTCTTC; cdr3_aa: CATAGGSYNEQFF
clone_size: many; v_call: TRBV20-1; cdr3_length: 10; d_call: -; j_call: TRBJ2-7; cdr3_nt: TGCAGTGCTGGCCCTTACGAGCAGTACTTC; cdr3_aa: CSAGPYEQYF
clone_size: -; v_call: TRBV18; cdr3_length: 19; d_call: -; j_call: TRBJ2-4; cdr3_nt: TGTGCCAGCTCACGGACAGTGGGGGATTCCAAACTAGCCAAAAACATTCAGTACTTC; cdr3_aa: CASSRTVGDSKLAKNIQYF
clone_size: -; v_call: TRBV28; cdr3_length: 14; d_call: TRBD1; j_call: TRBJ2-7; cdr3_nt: TGTGCCAGCAATATACAGGGGACCTCCTACGAGCAGTACTTC; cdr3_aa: CASNIQGTSYEQYF
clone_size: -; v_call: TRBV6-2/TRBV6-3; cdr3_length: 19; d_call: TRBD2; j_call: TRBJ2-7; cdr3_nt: TGTGCCAGCAGTTCTCTTCCGGGACTAGCGGGGGGCTTCTCCTACGAGCAGTACTTC; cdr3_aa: CASSSLPGLAGGFSYEQYF
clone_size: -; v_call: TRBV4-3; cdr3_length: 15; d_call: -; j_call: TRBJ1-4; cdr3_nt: TGCGCCAGCAGCCCCGTGGGATACGAAAGTGAAAAACTGTTTTTT; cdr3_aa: CASSPVGYESEKLFF
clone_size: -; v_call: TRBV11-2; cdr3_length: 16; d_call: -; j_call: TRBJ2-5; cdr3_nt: TGTGCCAGCAGCTTAGAAGGGGGGGGAGGTCAAGAGACCCAGTACTTC; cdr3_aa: CASSLEGGGGQETQYF
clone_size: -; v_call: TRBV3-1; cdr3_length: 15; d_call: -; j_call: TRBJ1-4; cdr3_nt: TGTGCCAGCAGCCAAGATCCCGTGGCTAGAGGAAAACTGTTTTTT; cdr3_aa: CASSQDPVARGKLFF
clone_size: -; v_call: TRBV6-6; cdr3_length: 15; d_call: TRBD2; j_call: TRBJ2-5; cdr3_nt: TGTGCCAGCCTAGCGGGGGGGGAGATCCAAGAGACCCAGTACTTC; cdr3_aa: CASLAGGEIQETQYF